This is a list of T cell receptor beta chains from one sample in a study of T cell responses to AZD1222 COVID-19 vaccine. The assay was immunoSEQ multiplex PCR, and TCRdb's table has in-frame clones only and misses some. This table has some 100,000 clones, about 90% appearing once. The starting material was peripheral blood, obtained on day 0 of AZD1222 vaccination. The receptors here all came from an adult in good health. The CDR3 runs from the conserved cysteine through the conserved F or W. Fields, in order: J gene, D gene, V gene, CDR3 length, clone size, CDR3 protein, CDR3 DNA. D genes are given only for firm matches. Size is stated for part of the rows, as once, few or many counts, or as a class when the clone is expanded.

TRBJ1-4	NA	TRBV10-2	15	NA	CASSDPSAANEKLFF	TGCGCCAGCAGTGATCCCAGCGCGGCTAATGAAAAACTGTTTTTT
TRBJ1-3	NA	TRBV13	14	NA	CASSFGASGNTIYF	TGTGCCAGCAGCTTCGGTGCCTCTGGAAACACCATATATTTT
TRBJ1-2	TRBD1	TRBV9	14	NA	CASSVGTGLYGYTF	TGTGCCAGCAGCGTGGGGACAGGACTCTATGGCTACACCTTC
TRBJ1-2	TRBD1	TRBV10-3	14	NA	CAIRFEGQFSPNTF	TGTGCCATCAGGTTTGAGGGACAGTTTTCTCCCAACACCTTC
TRBJ2-1	TRBD1	TRBV9	15	NA	CASSVRTGSYNEQFF	TGTGCCAGCAGCGTTAGGACAGGTTCCTACAATGAGCAGTTCTTC
TRBJ1-3	TRBD1	TRBV7-2	16	NA	CASVRGTVAEGNTIYF	TGTGCCAGCGTTCGGGGGACAGTTGCGGAAGGAAACACCATATATTTT
TRBJ1-1	NA	TRBV7-9	13	NA	CASSLQGETEAFF	TGTGCCAGCAGCCTTCAGGGAGAGACTGAAGCTTTCTTT
TRBJ1-5	TRBD1	TRBV6-5	15	once	CASSLTGGRRQPQHF	TGTGCCAGCAGTCTCACAGGGGGCAGACGGCAGCCCCAGCATTTT
TRBJ1-1	NA	TRBV6-1	14	NA	CASSHQGRGAEAFF	TGTGCCAGCAGTCATCAGGGGAGAGGCGCTGAAGCTTTCTTT
TRBJ1-2	TRBD1	TRBV6-6	13	NA	CASSLGQISGYTF	TGTGCCAGCAGCCTGGGACAGATCAGTGGCTACACCTTC
TRBJ1-2	TRBD1	TRBV2	14	NA	CASSETGQGRGYTF	TGTGCCAGCAGTGAAACGGGACAGGGGAGAGGCTACACCTTC
TRBJ1-1	NA	TRBV5-1	13	NA	CASSAFKGTEAFF	TGCGCCAGCAGCGCTTTCAAGGGTACTGAAGCTTTCTTT
TRBJ1-6	TRBD1	TRBV4-1	17	NA	CASSQGTAQLYNSPLHF	TGCGCCAGCAGCCAGGGGACAGCCCAACTCTATAATTCACCCCTCCACTTT
TRBJ2-3	TRBD2	TRBV4-2	15	NA	CASSRGTSGLDTQYF	TGTGCCAGCAGCCGGGGAACTAGCGGGTTAGATACGCAGTATTTT
TRBJ1-2	NA	TRBV30	13	NA	CAWSVGRNYGYTF	TGTGCCTGGAGTGTTGGGAGAAACTATGGCTACACCTTC
TRBJ1-1	NA	TRBV7-9	14	NA	CASRSGGWNTEAFF	TGTGCCAGCAGATCCGGGGGGTGGAACACTGAAGCTTTCTTT
TRBJ2-5	TRBD2	TRBV29-1	13	NA	CSATSGSMETQYF	TGCAGCGCCACTAGCGGGAGCATGGAGACCCAGTACTTC
TRBJ1-1	NA	TRBV3-1/TRBV3-2	12	NA	CASSQGGSEAFF	TGTGCCAGCAGCCAGGGGGGATCTGAAGCTTTCTTT
TRBJ2-3	TRBD1	TRBV5-1	15	NA	CASSWGTAPTDTQYF	TGCGCCAGCAGCTGGGGGACAGCCCCAACAGATACGCAGTATTTT
TRBJ2-2	NA	TRBV4-3	15	NA	CASSQPDRNTGELFF	TGCGCCAGCAGCCAACCCGACAGGAACACCGGGGAGCTGTTTTTT
TRBJ2-1	NA	TRBV19	13	NA	CACRDGGMNEQFF	TGTGCCTGCCGGGACGGAGGGATGAATGAGCAGTTCTTC
TRBJ1-1	NA	TRBV10-3	12	NA	CAIGNRDSEAFF	TGTGCCATCGGAAACAGGGATTCTGAAGCTTTCTTT
TRBJ1-3	NA	TRBV10-2	14	NA	CASKEGNSGNTIYF	TGCGCCAGCAAGGAAGGAAACTCTGGAAACACCATATATTTT
TRBJ1-1	NA	TRBV7-2	14	NA	CASSQTASNTEAFF	TGTGCCAGCAGCCAAACAGCCTCGAACACTGAAGCTTTCTTT
TRBJ2-5	TRBD2	TRBV29-1	12	NA	CSVELAGETQYF	TGCAGCGTTGAACTAGCGGGAGAGACCCAGTACTTC
TRBJ1-4	TRBD1	TRBV14	14	NA	CASRPGQGDEKLFF	TGTGCCAGCAGACCGGGACAGGGAGATGAAAAACTGTTTTTT
TRBJ1-5	NA	TRBV19	15	NA	CASSAWEGSNQPQHF	TGTGCCAGTAGTGCCTGGGAGGGGAGCAATCAGCCCCAGCATTTT
TRBJ1-2	NA	TRBV5-1	15	NA	CASSLGGTLNYGYTF	TGCGCCAGCAGCTTGGGGGGGACCCTTAACTATGGCTACACCTTC
TRBJ1-5	NA	TRBV6-5	14	NA	CASVPHRPDQPQHF	TGTGCCAGCGTCCCACACAGGCCCGATCAGCCCCAGCATTTT
TRBJ2-5	NA	TRBV5-1	14	NA	CASSLGSLQETQYF	TGCGCCAGCAGCTTGGGAAGCCTACAAGAGACCCAGTACTTC
TRBJ2-7	NA	TRBV9	13	NA	CASSPRLGAEQYF	TGTGCCAGCAGCCCCCGGTTGGGGGCCGAGCAGTACTTC
TRBJ1-2	NA	TRBV19	14	NA	CASREALANYGYTF	TGTGCCAGCAGGGAGGCGTTGGCTAACTATGGCTACACCTTC
TRBJ1-6	TRBD1	TRBV5-6	15	few	CASSFSTGAYSPLHF	TGTGCCAGCAGCTTTTCGACAGGGGCCTATTCACCCCTCCACTTT
TRBJ2-3	NA	TRBV5-5	12	NA	CASSLEGDTQYF	TGTGCCAGCAGCTTGGAGGGAGATACGCAGTATTTT
TRBJ1-2	NA	TRBV28	11	NA	CASRSAYGYTF	TGTGCCAGCAGATCAGCGTATGGCTACACCTTC
TRBJ1-1	TRBD1	TRBV15	13	NA	CATSRDRDTEAFF	TGTGCCACCAGTCGAGACAGGGACACTGAAGCTTTCTTT
TRBJ1-6	NA	TRBV19	13	once	CASALWENSPLHF	TGTGCCAGTGCGCTTTGGGAAAATTCACCCCTCCACTTT
TRBJ2-7	NA	TRBV10-2	14	NA	CASSEGRGYYEQYF	TGCGCCAGCAGTGAGGGCAGGGGATACTACGAGCAGTACTTC
TRBJ2-2	NA	TRBV27	14	NA	CASSLLGRTGELFF	TGTGCCAGCAGTTTATTGGGGAGGACCGGGGAGCTGTTTTTT
TRBJ2-1	NA	TRBV10-2	13	NA	CASSPNSYNEQFF	TGCGCCAGCAGTCCGAACTCCTACAATGAGCAGTTCTTC
TRBJ2-1	NA	TRBV5-1	13	few	CASSLGWGNEQFF	TGCGCCAGCAGCTTAGGGTGGGGCAATGAGCAGTTCTTC
TRBJ1-5	NA	TRBV19	14	NA	CASRNRDSNQPQHF	TGTGCCAGTAGGAACAGGGACTCCAATCAGCCCCAGCATTTT